The 21 T cell receptor beta chains below were found in one sample sequenced in a study of blood T cell repertoires in COVID-19. TCRdb's table, derived via immunoSEQ multiplex PCR, lists solely in-frame clones and lacks some. The sample holds 70,000 to 75,000 clones, 65% to 85% seen once. Sequenced material: peripheral blood. The receptors were sampled from a woman aged 55-75 years with acute or convalescent COVID-19.

V gene TRBV5-4 combines with J gene TRBJ2-3; the D gene is possibly TRBD2 (7 bases). CDR3 size: 18 residues. Per the germline V gene, CDR1 is SGHNT and CDR2 is YYREEE (reference sequence). The V end lost 1 base, the J end lost 3 bases, and 21 bases lay between the germline ends. The CDR3 DNA is TGTGCCAGCAGCTTGACCCAAGGCGGGGGCCCCTCAACAGATACGCAGTATTTT. Translation: CASSLTQGGGPSTDTQYF.

This clone came up a few times. In DNA form, the CDR3 reads TGTGCCAGCTCAGAGGACTACGAGCAGTACTTC. Its translation is CASSEDYEQYF. The gene calls are TRBV18 and TRBJ2-7; D not certain. V was cut by 5 bases and J by 3 bases, with 5 bases left in between. CDR1 is KGHSH and CDR2 is LQKENI in the germline V gene. The CDR3 runs 11 residues.

The chain uses TRBV6-1 and TRBJ1-2; D is ambiguous. Between the trimmed V and J ends, which lost 0 bases and 7 bases, there was a span of 15 bases. This CDR3 contains 15 residues. Per the germline V gene, CDR1 is MNHNS and CDR2 is SASEGT. CDR3 protein: CASSEAFEVPGGYTF. Written as DNA, the CDR3 is TGTGCCAGCAGTGAAGCGTTTGAGGTCCCTGGTGGCTACACCTTC.

The sample holds a few counts of this clone. V gene TRBV6-5 combines with J gene TRBJ2-7; maybe TRBD1 (7 bases). The germline CDR1 and CDR2 sequences are MNHEY and SVGAGI. The CDR3 is 15 amino acids. Deletions cut 4 bases from V and 4 bases from J, with 17 bases between. The CDR3 region has the DNA TGTGCCAGCAGTTCCCCAGGGGGGAGGAATTACGAGCAGTACTTC. Protein sequence: CASSSPGGRNYEQYF.

V gene TRBV19 combines with J gene TRBJ1-1; 9 bases agree with TRBD1. The CDR3 has 13 amino acids. Germline trimming cut 11 bases from V and 8 bases from J; bases unmatched to any gene: 12. Germline assignment: CDR1 LNHDA and CDR2 SQIVND (reference sequence). This CDR3 reads CAASGTGYLEAFF. As DNA, the CDR3 is TGTGCCGCAAGCGGGACAGGGTACCTAGAAGCTTTCTTT.

The chain has TRBV7-2 and TRBJ2-3; 14 positions agree with TRBD2. The V gene's germline CDR1 is SGHTA and CDR2 FQGNSA. The CDR3 consists of 17 residues. The V segment lost 3 bases and the J segment 3 bases; nucleotides outside the gene matches: 5. The CDR3: CASSLKTSGGATDTQYF. CDR3 DNA: TGTGCCAGCAGCTTGAAGACTAGCGGGGGGGCAACAGATACGCAGTATTTT.

CDR3 nucleotide sequence: TGTGCCAGCTCACCACCGTACGGGGGGGACCGGGAGCTGTTTTTT. Protein: CASSPPYGGDRELFF. The V and J genes are TRBV18 and TRBJ2-2; TRBD2 matches 8 bases. The CDR3 is 15 residues long. Germline loops: CDR1 KGHSH, CDR2 LQKENI. The ends lost 0 bases at V and 9 bases at J; junction bases unmatched: 6.

V gene TRBV3-1 (or the pseudogene TRBV3-2) combines with J gene TRBJ2-1, with 13 nucleotides matching TRBD2. Per the germline V gene, CDR1 is LGHDT and CDR2 is YNNKEL (reference sequence). The junction had 4 bases not matched to a gene; V was cut back by 2 bases and J by 15 bases. The CDR3 consists of 13 residues. The CDR3 region has the DNA TGTGCCAGCAGCCAAACTAGCGGGGGGGCGTGGTTCTTC. This gives the protein CASSQTSGGAWFF.

This chain uses TRBV18 with TRBJ1-1; 10 nucleotides match TRBD1. CDR3 size: 16 residues. Germline V gene data show CDR1 as KGHSH and CDR2 as LQKENI. V lost 3 bases to trimming and J lost 4 bases; unmatched junction nucleotides: 8. The CDR3 DNA reads as TGTGCCAGCTCACCGAACCGACAGGGGGCGAGCACTGAAGCTTTCTTT. Residues: CASSPNRQGASTEAFF.

This clone was seen just once. This chain connects TRBV6-1 to TRBJ1-5; D remains unclear. The CDR3 length is 14 residues. V lost 6 bases and J lost 1, with 10 bases in between. Germline CDR1 MNHNS, CDR2 SASEGT. CDR3 bases: TGTGCCAGCAGCCTTCTTGCGAGCAATCAGCCCCAGCATTTT. It encodes CASSLLASNQPQHF.

This chain joins TRBV30 and TRBJ1-6; 12 bases match TRBD1. CDR1 and CDR2 from the germline V gene are GTSNPN and SVGIG (reference sequence). The CDR3 is 14 amino acids. V lost 3 bases to trimming and J lost 9 bases; unmatched junction nucleotides: 3. The DNA for the CDR3 is TGTGCCTGGAGGGGGGACAGGGGGCTTTCACCCCTCCACTTT. Translation: CAWRGDRGLSPLHF.

The chain is built from TRBV5-5 and TRBJ1-4, with 9 positions matching TRBD1. This CDR3 is 16 amino acids long. Germline V gene data show CDR1 as SGHKS and CDR2 as YYEKEE (reference sequence). The V and J ends lost 4 bases and 8 bases, in that order; junction bases with no gene match: 12. CDR3 DNA sequence: TGTGCCAGCAGCCTTGCGGGGGGACAGGGCGGAGAAAAACTGTTTTTT. It specifies CASSLAGGQGGEKLFF.

The chain carries TRBV19 and TRBJ2-7, with D maybe TRBD1 (6 bases). Germline assignment: CDR1 LNHDA and CDR2 SQIVND (reference sequence). Deletions cut 4 bases from V and 3 bases from J, with 28 bases between. This CDR3 has 19 residues. The CDR3 spells CASSSHRASPPTVDYEQYF. CDR3 bases: TGTGCCAGTAGTAGCCACAGGGCTTCTCCTCCTACTGTCGACTACGAGCAGTACTTC.

J is TRBJ2-7 and V is TRBV7-3, with 9 bases aligning to TRBD1. Trimming cost V 5 bases and J 4 bases; bases outside gene matches: 3. The germline V gene encodes CDR1 SGHTA and CDR2 FQGTGA. The CDR3 totals 13 residues. Here the CDR3 DNA reads TGTGCCAGCAGCCCGGACAGGGGATACGAGCAGTACTTC. Protein: CASSPDRGYEQYF.

V usage is TRBV5-1 and J usage is TRBJ2-1; 10 bases line up with TRBD1. Germline CDR1 and CDR2: SGHRS and YFSETQ. V lost 4 bases, J lost 0 bases, and 16 bases stayed unmatched. The CDR3 is made up of 20 amino acids. CDR3 nucleotides: TGCGCCAGCAGCGTTGACAGGGGGCTAACCGATTGGCTCTCCTACAATGAGCAGTTCTTC. Amino acid sequence: CASSVDRGLTDWLSYNEQFF.

The chain is built from TRBV29-1 and TRBJ1-5; D may be TRBD1 (6 bases). The CDR3 has 13 amino acids. Deletions cut 3 bases from V and 2 bases from J, with 8 bases between. Germline values: CDR1 SQVTM, CDR2 ANQGSEA. The CDR3 here is CSVDPGGNQPQHF. In nucleotides, the CDR3 is TGCAGCGTTGACCCAGGGGGCAATCAGCCCCAGCATTTT.

V usage is TRBV28 and J usage is TRBJ1-2, with D uncertain. CDR1 MDHEN and CDR2 SYDVKM come from the germline V gene. This CDR3 spans 12 amino acids. V shed 2 bases and J shed 4 bases, with 5 bases lying between them. The CDR3 bases are TGTGCCAGCAGTTTAGAGCTCTATGGCTACACCTTC. This sequence encodes CASSLELYGYTF.

For the CDR3, the DNA is TGCAGTGCTAGTAGGACTGATAACTTCTACGAGCAGTACTTC. Protein: CSASRTDNFYEQYF. The V call is TRBV20-1, the J call TRBJ2-7; maybe TRBD2 (5 bases). Germline assignment: CDR1 DFQATT and CDR2 SNEGSKA (reference sequence). V gave up 3 bases and J gave up 3 bases, with 15 bases separating them. The length of the CDR3 is 14 residues.

The chain employs TRBV7-2 and TRBJ2-7, with D perhaps TRBD2 (6 bases). Germline lookup yields CDR1 SGHTA and CDR2 FQGNSA. V gave up 0 bases and J gave up 3 bases, with 9 bases separating them. This CDR3 has 14 residues. This CDR3 reads CASSLAGGNYEQYF. The DNA for the CDR3 is TGTGCCAGCAGCTTAGCGGGCGGGAACTACGAGCAGTACTTC.

The sample holds one count of this clone. The V and J genes are TRBV20-1 and TRBJ1-2; unclear D gene. From germline, CDR1 is DFQATT and CDR2 SNEGSKA (reference sequence). This CDR3 is built from 11 residues. V was pared by 0 bases and J by 8 bases, with 7 bases between. The DNA for the CDR3 is TGCAGTGCTAGAGATAAAACAGGCTACACCTTC. This encodes CSARDKTGYTF.

V is TRBV5-4 and J is TRBJ1-1; D perhaps matches TRBD1 (6 bases). There are 13 residues in the CDR3. Per the germline V gene, CDR1 is SGHNT and CDR2 is YYREEE (reference sequence). V was pared by 5 bases and J by 0 bases, with 8 bases between. In nucleotides, the CDR3 is TGTGCCAGCAGGGCAGGGGTGAACACTGAAGCTTTCTTT. Translating it yields CASRAGVNTEAFF.